The text below deals with one TCR beta chain. Germline-derived CDR1 and CDR2 are SQVTM and ANQGSEA. The length of the CDR3 is 14 residues. V lost 7 bases to trimming and J lost 0 bases; unmatched junction nucleotides: 7. The data belong to a study of blood T cell repertoires in COVID-19. Study information: PBMCs, B-cell-depleted T cells, or T cells were the source of the cDNA or gDNA that made up the material.

Assay used: immunoSEQ multiplex PCR; TCRdb lists only in-frame clones, some missing. The sample lists around 25,000 clones, over 85% occurring once. The source material was peripheral blood. The gene calls are TRBV29-1 and TRBJ2-5; 8 positions agree with TRBD1. This TCR derives from a human donor in a cohort sampled during active COVID-19. The CDR3 reads CSARGLSDQETQYF. The CDR3 DNA follows: TGCAGCGCCAGGGGGCTCTCGGACCAAGAGACCCAGTACTTC.